Below are 19 T cell receptor beta chains sequenced from a single sample in a study of identical twins. A single record per CDR3 protein comes from TCRdb applying MiXCR to the 5' RACE reads. The sample shows over 600,000 distinct CDR3 sequences, approximately 22% of them seen only once. The sample was also linked to a second study, of T cells expressing NK-cell markers.

Sequences were obtained from PBMCs. Receptors originate from a woman aged 18-29 years in good health.

J is TRBJ1-1 and V is TRBV5-1; 9 bases map to TRBD1. The CDR3 sequence is 16 residues long. The germline V gene has CDR1 SGHRS and CDR2 YFSETQ. Losses at the gene ends were 4 bases for V and 4 bases for J; bases not matched to a gene: 11. The CDR3 bases are TGCGCCAGCAGCCCACTGGGACAGGGATTGGGCACTGAAGCTTTCTTT. It yields the protein CASSPLGQGLGTEAFF.

The rearrangement joins TRBV20-1 to TRBJ2-1; TRBD1 aligns across 10 bases. In germline, CDR1 is DFQATT, CDR2 SNEGSKA (reference sequence). This CDR3 contains 14 residues. With V trimmed by 4 bases and J by 9 bases, 9 bases remained unmatched. The CDR3 nucleotides read TGCAGTGCTATCCGGGACAGGGGAGTCGTTGAGCAGTTCTTC. Translation gives CSAIRDRGVVEQFF.

There are many counts of this clonotype. This chain connects TRBV9 to TRBJ2-5; D possibly matches TRBD1 or TRBD2 (6 bases each). Germline loops: CDR1 SGDLS, CDR2 YYNGEE. The CDR3 runs to 14 residues. V gave up 0 bases and J gave up 5 bases, with 11 bases separating them. CDR3 coding DNA: TGTGCCAGCAGCGTAGTTGGGGGGCAGGAGACCCAGTACTTC. It codes for CASSVVGGQETQYF.

V gene TRBV11-2 combines with J gene TRBJ2-1, with 12 bases that match TRBD2. Unmatched junction bases numbered 5, after V lost 2 bases and J lost 0 bases. The CDR3 runs 18 residues. Germline V gene data show CDR1 as SGHAT and CDR2 as FQNNGV. The CDR3 nucleotides are TGTGCCAGCAGCTTACCTAGCGGGAGGGGGGACTCCTACAATGAGCAGTTCTTC. Its protein product is CASSLPSGRGDSYNEQFF.

This clonotype has more than one count but fewer than ten. The V call is TRBV12-3 or TRBV12-4, the J call TRBJ2-2; D could derive from TRBD1 or TRBD2 (5 bases each). Trimming stripped 8 bases from V and 3 bases from J, with 10 bases between. The CDR3 length is 13 residues. The CDR3 loop reads CASLWGHTGELFF. DNA of the CDR3: TGTGCCAGCCTCTGGGGACACACCGGGGAGCTGTTTTTT.

This clonotype has only a few counts. This rearrangement joins TRBV20-1 to TRBJ2-1; 8 positions match TRBD2. This CDR3 is 14 amino acids long. Germline V gene lookup returns CDR1 DFQATT and CDR2 SNEGSKA (reference sequence). Trimming at V came to 8 bases and at J to 1 base, leaving 7 bases not matched to a gene. The chain's CDR3 is CSPFGGASYNEQFF. In DNA form, the CDR3 reads TGCAGTCCCTTCGGGGGGGCTTCCTACAATGAGCAGTTCTTC.

The chain combines TRBV12-3 or TRBV12-4 with TRBJ2-2; a weak D match, TRBD2 (6 bases). Trimming shortened V by 2 bases and J by 5 bases, and 12 bases separated the two germline ends. The CDR3 runs 15 residues. CDR3 nucleotides: TGTGCCAGCAGTTTATTAACAGGAGGGACCGGGGAGCTGTTTTTT. Translating gives CASSLLTGGTGELFF.

V is TRBV29-1 and J is TRBJ2-7; 8 nucleotides agree with TRBD1. The J segment lost 0 bases and the V segment lost 7 bases, leaving 5 bases of the junction unmatched. This CDR3 has 13 residues. CDR1 SQVTM and CDR2 ANQGSEA come from the germline V gene. The DNA of the CDR3 is TGCAGCGGACGACAGGGGAGCTCCTACGAGCAGTACTTC. It encodes CSGRQGSSYEQYF.

There are a few counts of this clonotype. The V and J genes are TRBV7-2 and TRBJ2-5; TRBD2 aligns across 7 bases. V shed 3 bases and J 1 base; nucleotides not matched to a gene: 5. This CDR3 spans 15 amino acids. CDR1 is SGHTA, CDR2 FQGNSA, per germline. This CDR3 is CASSLAWEGQETQYF. CDR3 nucleotide sequence: TGTGCCAGCAGCTTGGCTTGGGAGGGCCAAGAGACCCAGTACTTC.

This sequence joins TRBV18 and TRBJ1-2; no reliable D call. CDR1 KGHSH and CDR2 LQKENI come from the germline V gene. The CDR3 has 13 residues. The germline V and J ends were trimmed by 10 bases and 2 bases, with 14 bases remaining between them. This CDR3 reads CATRPTENYGYTF. The CDR3 DNA sequence: TGTGCCACGCGGCCGACCGAGAACTATGGCTACACCTTC.

The chain uses TRBV3-1 and TRBJ2-1; no definite D call. In germline, CDR1 is LGHDT, CDR2 YNNKEL (reference sequence). Trimming removed 2 bases at V and 2 bases at J, with 10 bases between. This CDR3 spans 15 amino acids. As DNA, the CDR3 is TGTGCCAGCAGCCAAAGTCTAAGGGCCTACAATGAGCAGTTCTTC. It yields the protein CASSQSLRAYNEQFF.

The chain is built from TRBV9 and TRBJ2-3, with 7 positions matching TRBD1. The CDR3 runs 16 residues. The trim removed 3 bases at V and 1 base at J, leaving 8 bases unmatched. In germline, CDR1 is SGDLS, CDR2 YYNGEE. CDR3 sequence reads: CASSDRQGVGTDTQYF. CDR3 bases: TGTGCCAGCAGCGACCGACAGGGTGTGGGCACAGATACGCAGTATTTT.

This clonotype was recorded a few times. The chain employs TRBV5-1 and TRBJ2-3; perhaps D is TRBD1 or TRBD2 (5 bases each). This CDR3 spans 14 amino acids. Germline CDR1 and CDR2: SGHRS and YFSETQ. The V and J ends lost 4 bases and 6 bases respectively, with 15 bases between them. The CDR3 region has the DNA TGCGCCAGCAGCGGGCTGCAGGGAGTCGATACGCAGTATTTT. This codes for CASSGLQGVDTQYF.

This clonotype has just a few counts. The V gene is TRBV20-1, the J gene TRBJ1-4; D unclear. This CDR3 comprises 11 residues. V was cut by 3 bases and J by 8 bases, with 7 bases left in between. Per germline, CDR1 DFQATT and CDR2 SNEGSKA (reference sequence). In DNA, the CDR3 is TGCAGTGCTAGGGGCGCCGAAAAACTGTTTTTT. Translation: CSARGAEKLFF.

This chain connects TRBV9 to TRBJ1-6; D remains ambiguous. Per the germline V gene, CDR1 is SGDLS and CDR2 is YYNGEE. CDR3 length: 10 amino acids. V lost 7 bases and J 9 bases, leaving 5 bases between the germline ends. CDR3 amino acids: CASGGSPLHF. The CDR3 DNA is TGTGCCAGCGGCGGTTCACCCCTCCACTTT. The variable domain in full, completed from reference TRBV9 and TRBJ1-6, reads DSGVTQTPKHLITATGQRVTLRCSPRSGDLSVYWYQQSLDQGLQFLIQYYNGEERAKGNILERFSAQQFPDLHSELNLSSLELGDSALYFCASGGSPLHFGNGTRLTVT.

The chain recombines TRBV2 with TRBJ2-3, with 11 bases matching TRBD2. Per germline, CDR1 SNHLY and CDR2 FYNNEI. Trimming at V came to 5 bases and at J to 7 bases, leaving 8 bases not matched to a gene. The CDR3 totals 15 residues. CDR3 sequence: CASSPALAGGYTQYF. Written as DNA, the CDR3 is TGTGCCAGCAGTCCCGCGCTAGCGGGGGGATATACGCAGTATTTT.

CDR3 sequence reads: CASTNPTGGMYEQYF. The DNA of the CDR3 is TGTGCCAGCACCAATCCGACCGGTGGAATGTACGAGCAGTACTTC. This chain links TRBV6-1 with TRBJ2-7; D remains ambiguous. The CDR3 runs 15 residues. Germline CDR1 reads MNHNS; CDR2 reads SASEGT. Trimming took 7 bases from V and 4 from J, leaving 20 bases between them.

This clonotype occurred many times. The rearrangement links TRBV3-1 to TRBJ1-5; no clear D. The CDR3 has 13 amino acids. Germline assignment: CDR1 LGHDT and CDR2 YNNKEL (reference sequence). Trimming cost V 1 base and J 4 bases, with 5 bases left between them. The CDR3 nucleotides read TGTGCCAGCAGCCAAGGCCCTAATCAGCCCCAGCATTTT. Its translation: CASSQGPNQPQHF.

This clonotype was found once. The chain joins TRBV10-3 to TRBJ2-1; D is unclear. The V and J ends lost 0 bases and 3 bases respectively, with 12 bases between them. Looked up from germline, CDR1 is ENHRY and CDR2 is SYGVKD. The CDR3 loop spans 16 amino acids. The CDR3 DNA sequence: TGTGCCATCAGTGAGTCTGGAGATAATTTCTACAATGAGCAGTTCTTC. Translation gives CAISESGDNFYNEQFF.